Below, 26 T cell receptor beta chains from the same sample are listed, as sequenced in a study of sequential checkpoint blockade in melanoma (dated by TCRdb to between 2018 and 2021). The receptor library was made with the immunoSEQ multiplex PCR assay. Held by TCRdb, this immuneACCESS table contains in-frame sequences only and omits some clones. Under half of the omission traces to an unresolved V gene where checked; the cause of the rest is unknown. For this sample there are 37,000 or so clones; roughly 32% appear just once. The top ten hold about 1.5% of the sample. This sample's treatment or condition label indicates: randomized to nivolumab then ipilimumab (arm A) or the reverse (arm B). The source was tumor tissue (inferred from file names), collected from a patient given nivolumab and ipilimumab in sequence. Receptors originate from a human donor with melanoma.

This clone is a singleton in its sample. V usage is TRBV29-1 and J usage is TRBJ2-3, with 11 bases that match TRBD2. The CDR3 runs to 13 residues. Germline CDR1 SQVTM, CDR2 ANQGSEA. J lost 5 bases, V lost 7 bases, and 5 bases had no gene match. Here the CDR3 DNA reads TGCAGCGCCCTAGCGGGGGGAAGAGATACGCAGTATTTT. Translating it yields CSALAGGRDTQYF.

The rearrangement links TRBV28 to TRBJ2-1; TRBD2 agrees at 14 bases. The germline V gene has CDR1 MDHEN and CDR2 SYDVKM. This CDR3 comprises 16 residues. The J segment lost 8 bases and the V segment lost 5 bases, leaving 8 bases of the junction unmatched. Here the CDR3 reads CASSPGTSGSRDEQFF. The CDR3 DNA follows: TGTGCCAGCAGTCCCGGGACTAGCGGGAGCCGCGATGAGCAGTTCTTC.

The chain couples TRBV19 to TRBJ1-5; a weak D match, TRBD1 (6 bases). Germline assignment: CDR1 LNHDA and CDR2 SQIVND (reference sequence). With 3 bases removed from V and 1 base from J, the gap between germline ends came to 10 bases. The CDR3 sequence is 15 residues long. This CDR3 reads CASSMWGTSNQPQHF. CDR3 DNA sequence: TGTGCCAGTAGTATGTGGGGGACAAGCAATCAGCCCCAGCATTTT.

This clone was picked up a small number of times. The chain couples TRBV11-3 to TRBJ1-5, with D possibly TRBD1 on 5 matching bases. The CDR3 length is 16 residues. V dropped 4 bases and J dropped 7 bases, with 20 bases sitting between them. CDR1 is SGHNT and CDR2 is YENEEA in the germline V gene. The CDR3 bases are TGTGCCAGCAGCTCCCTTGGGAGGTCCCAGGGCCAGCCCCAGCATTTT. Protein product: CASSSLGRSQGQPQHF.

This clone was recorded a few times. The chain uses TRBV11-3 and TRBJ2-7, with D possibly TRBD2 on 6 matching bases. In germline, CDR1 is SGHNT, CDR2 YENEEA. The CDR3 has 18 residues. V was cut by 5 bases and J by 2 bases, with 25 bases left in between. CDR3 sequence reads: CASSRRWGVVTSTYEQYF. Written as DNA, the CDR3 is TGTGCCAGCAGCCGTAGGTGGGGGGTCGTAACCTCCACCTACGAGCAGTACTTC.

This clone was recorded many times. The chain couples TRBV9 to TRBJ2-7; TRBD2 might be the D (6 bases). The CDR3 has 14 residues. Germline CDR1 and CDR2: SGDLS and YYNGEE. Trimming removed 4 bases from V and 2 bases from J, with 13 bases in between. CDR3 sequence (DNA): TGTGCCAGCAGCTCGGGACTGTATGCCTACGAGCAGTACTTC. Translating gives CASSSGLYAYEQYF.

The rearrangement links TRBV11-3 to TRBJ2-7, with 12 nucleotides matching TRBD1. Germline trimming cut 5 bases from V and 4 bases from J; bases unmatched to any gene: 9. Germline V lookup: CDR1 SGHNT, CDR2 YENEEA. The CDR3 covers 16 residues. The CDR3 reads CASSDAGTGGLYEQYF. CDR3 nucleotide sequence: TGTGCCAGCAGCGACGCCGGGACAGGGGGCTTATACGAGCAGTACTTC.

V usage is TRBV15 and J usage is TRBJ2-5; D may be TRBD1 (6 bases). CDR3 length equals 14 residues. Trimming took 8 bases from V and 5 from J, leaving 18 bases between them. The germline V gene encodes CDR1 LNHNV and CDR2 YYDKDF (reference sequence). CDR3 sequence: CATQVRGTKETQYF. The CDR3 DNA sequence: TGTGCCACCCAGGTCAGGGGCACCAAGGAGACCCAGTACTTC.

This clone came up many times. The chain recombines TRBV11-3 with TRBJ1-3, with D tentatively TRBD1 (6 bases). The germline V and J ends were trimmed by 5 bases and 8 bases, with 16 bases remaining between them. The CDR3 has 14 amino acids. Looked up from germline, CDR1 is SGHNT and CDR2 is YENEEA. CDR3 coding DNA: TGTGCCAGCAGCCCATCGGACAGTCACCACACCATATATTTT. Encoded protein: CASSPSDSHHTIYF.

This clone was counted between two and nine times. Written as DNA, the CDR3 is TGTGCCAGCAGCTTAGTTTCTAATGATGGGGGCTACACCTTC. Its translation is CASSLVSNDGGYTF. The V gene is TRBV11-3, the J gene TRBJ1-2; D is unclear. Germline values: CDR1 SGHNT, CDR2 YENEEA. This CDR3 is 14 amino acids long. V was pared by 1 base and J by 8 bases, with 14 bases between. The full variable domain, rest sourced from reference TRBV11-3 and TRBJ1-2, is EAGVVQSPRYKIIEKKQPVAFWCNPISGHNTLYWYLQNLGQGPELLIRYENEEAVDDSQLPKDRFSAERLKGVDSTLKIQPAELGDSAVYLCASSLVSNDGGYTFGSGTRLTVV.

The chain combines TRBV18 with TRBJ1-4; the match to TRBD1 covers 7 bases. The CDR3 totals 19 residues. The V segment lost 1 base and the J segment 7 bases; nucleotides outside the gene matches: 18. Germline V gene lookup returns CDR1 KGHSH and CDR2 LQKENI. The CDR3 DNA sequence: TGTGCCAGCTCACCACTTCCGCAGGGGGGCCCTGGTGGGGGTGAAAAACTGTTTTTT. Amino acids: CASSPLPQGGPGGGEKLFF.

This sequence joins TRBV29-1 and TRBJ1-1; D possibly corresponds to TRBD1 (6 bases). Trimming left V 5 bases short and J 8 bases short, with 18 bases between. The CDR3 length is 13 residues. Germline V gives CDR1 SQVTM, CDR2 ANQGSEA. The CDR3 sequence: CSVTEGGRREAFF. The CDR3 coding sequence is TGCAGCGTTACGGAGGGGGGAAGGCGCGAAGCTTTCTTT.

This clone came up a few times. The rearrangement joins TRBV6-8 to TRBJ2-5; D is ambiguous. The V end lost 6 bases, the J end lost 4 bases, and 18 bases lay between the germline ends. The CDR3 extends over 15 amino acids. The germline gives CDR1 MNHGY, CDR2 SAAAGT. This CDR3 reads CASSHHRVDGETQYF. The CDR3 DNA reads as TGTGCCAGCAGCCATCACCGGGTGGATGGAGAGACCCAGTACTTC.

The gene calls are TRBV9 and TRBJ2-7, with 7 bases that match TRBD2. The CDR3 is 15 residues long. CDR1 and CDR2 from the germline V gene are SGDLS and YYNGEE. Trimming at V came to 2 bases and at J to 0 bases, leaving 5 bases not matched to a gene. As DNA, the CDR3 is TGTGCCAGCAGCGTGGAAGCGGGGATCTCCTACGAGCAGTACTTC. It is translated as CASSVEAGISYEQYF.

This clone was picked up a small number of times. The rearrangement joins TRBV9 to TRBJ1-2; D perhaps matches TRBD1 (6 bases). In germline, CDR1 is SGDLS, CDR2 YYNGEE. This CDR3 is built from 14 residues. The V end lost 6 bases, the J end lost 2 bases, and 14 bases lay between the germline ends. This CDR3 is CASTPGQSNYGYTF. CDR3 in DNA: TGTGCCAGCACCCCCGGACAGTCGAACTATGGCTACACCTTC. Supplemented by reference TRBV9 and TRBJ1-2, the full variable domain reads DSGVTQTPKHLITATGQRVTLRCSPRSGDLSVYWYQQSLDQGLQFLIQYYNGEERAKGNILERFSAQQFPDLHSELNLSSLELGDSALYFCASTPGQSNYGYTFGSGTRLTVV.

This clone appeared a single time. The V and J genes are TRBV10-2 and TRBJ1-2; D is perhaps TRBD1 (6 bases). The germline V gene encodes CDR1 WSHSY and CDR2 SAAADI. Trimming pared 6 bases from V and 0 bases from J, leaving 17 bases between. The CDR3 has 16 residues. CDR3 bases: TGCGCCAGCAGCGGGGGCGGGGCAAGAGCTAACTATGGCTACACCTTC. The encoded protein is CASSGGGARANYGYTF.

This clone was counted a few times. The chain combines TRBV9 with TRBJ2-2; no firm D call. The CDR3 totals 14 residues. The germline V gene has CDR1 SGDLS and CDR2 YYNGEE. V was cut by 0 bases and J by 4 bases, with 7 bases left in between. The CDR3 coding sequence is TGTGCCAGCAGCGTAGACCCGGGCACCGGGGAGCTGTTTTTT. The encoded protein is CASSVDPGTGELFF.

The chain employs TRBV5-1 and TRBJ2-7, with 8 bases identical to TRBD2. The CDR3 totals 15 residues. Germline V gene data show CDR1 as SGHRS and CDR2 as YFSETQ. The V gene end was trimmed by 4 bases and the J gene end by 3 bases; junction bases not matched to a gene: 9. The DNA for the CDR3 is TGCGCCAGCAGCCTTGGACTAGCAGGAGGCTACGAGCAGTACTTC. Its protein product is CASSLGLAGGYEQYF. Full variable domain (missing parts from reference TRBV5-1 and TRBJ2-7): KAGVTQTPRYLIKTRGQQVTLSCSPISGHRSVSWYQQTPGQGLQFLFEYFSETQRNKGNFPGRFSGRQFSNSRSEMNVSTLELGDSALYLCASSLGLAGGYEQYFGPGTRLTVT.

This chain connects TRBV6-8 to TRBJ1-5, with TRBD1 identical over 7 bases. Germline V gene data show CDR1 as MNHGY and CDR2 as SAAAGT. Unmatched junction bases numbered 10, after V lost 6 bases and J lost 8 bases. This CDR3 region has 14 residues. In nucleotides, the CDR3 is TGTGCCAGCAGCCCCGACAGGGATCGTAAGCCCCAGCATTTT. Its protein product is CASSPDRDRKPQHF.

The table lists this clone with many counts. CDR3 sequence: CASSYWGRQRSDGYTF. CDR3 DNA: TGTGCCAGCAGTTACTGGGGGAGACAGAGGTCTGATGGCTACACCTTC. The V and J genes are TRBV6-8 and TRBJ1-2, with D tentatively TRBD1 (5 bases). Per germline, CDR1 MNHGY and CDR2 SAAAGT. CDR3 length equals 16 residues. V lost 1 base and J lost 6, with 18 bases in between.

The CDR3 here is CASSRVNTEAFF. DNA for the CDR3: TGTGCCAGTAGTCGGGTGAACACTGAAGCTTTCTTT. The chain links TRBV19 to TRBJ1-1; D is unresolved. The CDR3 contains 12 residues. V lost 5 bases to trimming and J lost 0 bases, with 4 bases between them. CDR1 is LNHDA, CDR2 SQIVND, per germline (reference sequence).

This clone was counted a few times. The J gene is TRBJ2-2, the V gene TRBV6-8; D is unclear. The CDR3 is made up of 14 amino acids. V lost 1 base to trimming and J lost 4 bases, with 7 bases between them. Germline V gene lookup returns CDR1 MNHGY and CDR2 SAAAGT. The CDR3 loop reads CASSYWPVTGELFF. Here the CDR3 DNA reads TGTGCCAGCAGTTACTGGCCGGTCACCGGGGAGCTGTTTTTT.

This clone was counted between two and nine times. This chain uses TRBV11-3 with TRBJ2-1; 9 bases align to TRBD2. With V trimmed by 5 bases and J by 5 bases, 13 bases remained unmatched. Germline lookup yields CDR1 SGHNT and CDR2 YENEEA. CDR3 length: 17 amino acids. The CDR3 nucleotides read TGTGCCAGCAGCACTCAAACCGGGACTAGCTACCACAATGAGCAGTTCTTC. It specifies CASSTQTGTSYHNEQFF. The full variable domain, completed using reference TRBV11-3 and TRBJ2-1, is EAGVVQSPRYKIIEKKQPVAFWCNPISGHNTLYWYLQNLGQGPELLIRYENEEAVDDSQLPKDRFSAERLKGVDSTLKIQPAELGDSAVYLCASSTQTGTSYHNEQFFGPGTRLTVL.

This clone was detected only a few times. The chain joins TRBV6-8 to TRBJ1-2; TRBD1 matches at 7 bases. Germline trimming cut 5 bases from V and 3 bases from J; bases unmatched to any gene: 12. The germline gives CDR1 MNHGY, CDR2 SAAAGT. This CDR3 comprises 16 residues. The CDR3 DNA reads as TGTGCCAGCAGTCTTAACAGGGGTGGAGATGACTATGGCTACACCTTC. Amino acids: CASSLNRGGDDYGYTF.

This clone was seen a single time. V and J are TRBV19 and TRBJ2-5, with D unresolved. Germline V gene data show CDR1 as LNHDA and CDR2 as SQIVND (reference sequence). The V end lost 3 bases, the J end lost 1 base, and 9 bases lay between the germline ends. The length of the CDR3 is 14 residues. CDR3 region: CASSILAVQETQYF. As DNA, the CDR3 is TGTGCCAGTAGTATTCTCGCGGTCCAAGAGACCCAGTACTTC.

This rearrangement joins TRBV10-2 to TRBJ2-3, with a possible D match to TRBD2 (6 bases). Germline assignment: CDR1 WSHSY and CDR2 SAAADI. V was shortened by 4 bases and J by 2 bases, with 16 bases between the two germline ends. The CDR3 contains 16 residues. This CDR3 is CASSGRGAKYTDTQYF. As DNA, the CDR3 is TGCGCCAGCAGTGGCCGCGGGGCGAAATACACAGATACGCAGTATTTT.